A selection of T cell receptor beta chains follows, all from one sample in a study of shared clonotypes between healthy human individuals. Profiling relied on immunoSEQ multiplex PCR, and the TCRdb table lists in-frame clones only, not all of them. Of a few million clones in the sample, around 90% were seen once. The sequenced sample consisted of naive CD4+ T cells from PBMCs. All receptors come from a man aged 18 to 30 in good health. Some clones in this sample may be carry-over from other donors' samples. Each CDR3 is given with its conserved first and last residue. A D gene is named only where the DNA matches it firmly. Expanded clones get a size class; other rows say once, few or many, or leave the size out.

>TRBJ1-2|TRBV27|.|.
TGTGCCAGCAGTTGGCGGGGGCGAGCTAACTATGGCTACACCTTC
CASSWRGRANYGYTF
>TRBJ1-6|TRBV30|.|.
TGTGCCTGGACGGACAGTGTAGAACCCTATAATTCACCCCTCCACTTT
CAWTDSVEPYNSPLHF
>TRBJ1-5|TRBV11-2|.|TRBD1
TGTGCCAGCAGCCCCCAGGGGGGGCATCAGCCCCAGCATTTT
CASSPQGGHQPQHF
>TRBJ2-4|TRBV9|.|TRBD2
TGTGCCAGCAGCGTAGACGAACATGGGGGCGGGAGGACCAAAAACATTCAGTACTTC
CASSVDEHGGGRTKNIQYF
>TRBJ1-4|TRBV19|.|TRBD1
TGTGCCAGTAGTTTTCCGACAGGGAGTTCAAAACTGTTTTTT
CASSFPTGSSKLFF
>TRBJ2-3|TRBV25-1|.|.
TGTGCCAGCAGTAGAGTCGAGCGGAGTTCCACAGATACGCAGTATTTT
CASSRVERSSTDTQYF
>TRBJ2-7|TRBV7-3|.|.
TGTGCCAGCAGCTCGGGAGCCGGTTACGAGCAGTACTTC
CASSSGAGYEQYF
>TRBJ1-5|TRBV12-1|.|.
TGTGCCAGCAGCCTTCATAGGTCGGGGGCAAATCAGCCCCAGCATTTT
CASSLHRSGANQPQHF
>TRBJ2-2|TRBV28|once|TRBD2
TGTGCCAGCAGCCCGGGGGGAACTGCGATGATAGGGGCCGGGGAGCTGTTTTTT
CASSPGGTAMIGAGELFF
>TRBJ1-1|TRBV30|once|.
TGTGCCTGGAGCGAGAGCACTGAAGCTTTCTTT
CAWSESTEAFF
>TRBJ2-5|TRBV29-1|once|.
TGCAGCGTTGCCCCCAGGCTGGAGGAGACCCAGTACTTC
CSVAPRLEETQYF
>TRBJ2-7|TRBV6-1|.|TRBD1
TGTGCCAGCAGCTCCGGGACAGGGCTATACGAGCAGTACTTC
CASSSGTGLYEQYF
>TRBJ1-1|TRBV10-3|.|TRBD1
TGTGCCATCAGGGGGACAGGGGAGGATGAAGCTTTCTTT
CAIRGTGEDEAFF
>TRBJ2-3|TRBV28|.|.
TGTGCCAGCAGTACCCCGCAGGCCACAGATACGCAGTATTTT
CASSTPQATDTQYF
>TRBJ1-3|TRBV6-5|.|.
TGTGCCAGCAGTTACGGACCTGGAAACACCATATATTTT
CASSYGPGNTIYF
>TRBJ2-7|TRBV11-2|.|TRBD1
TGTGCCAGCAGCCTCCTTACCGGGACAGGAATTTACGAGCAGTACTTC
CASSLLTGTGIYEQYF
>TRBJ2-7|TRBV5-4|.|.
TGTGCCAGCAGCTCCGGGGGGCGGCACGGGCGGGAGCAGTACTTC
CASSSGGRHGREQYF
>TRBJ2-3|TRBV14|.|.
TGTGCCAGCAGCCAAGATATGTGGAGTGCCTTCACAGATACGCAGTATTTT
CASSQDMWSAFTDTQYF
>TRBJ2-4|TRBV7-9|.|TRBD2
TGTGCCAGCAGCCCCGACAGCGGGAGGACCACCATTCAGTACTTC
CASSPDSGRTTIQYF
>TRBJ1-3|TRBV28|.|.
TGTGCCAGCAGGGGGAGCTTCTCTGGAAACACCATATATTTT
CASRGSFSGNTIYF
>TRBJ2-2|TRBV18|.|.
TGTGCCAGCTCACCACGCACAGGGACCGGGGAGCTGTTTTTT
CASSPRTGTGELFF
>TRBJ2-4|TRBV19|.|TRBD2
TGTGCCAGTAGTAATTCGGGAGGGCAGGGGAAAAACATTCAGTACTTC
CASSNSGGQGKNIQYF
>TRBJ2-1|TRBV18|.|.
TGTGCCAGCTCAGCATGGTATAGTAGCGGCAGGGACTACAATGAGCAGTTCTTC
CASSAWYSSGRDYNEQFF
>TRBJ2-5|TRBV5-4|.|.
TGTGCCAGCAGCTTGTCTCGGACCCAAGAGACCCAGTACTTC
CASSLSRTQETQYF
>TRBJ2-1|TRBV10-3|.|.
TGTGCCATCAGTATCGGGAGCTCCTACAATGAGCAGTTCTTC
CAISIGSSYNEQFF
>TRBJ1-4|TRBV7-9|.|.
TGTGCCAGCAGCCCACGGGGGACAACTAATGAAAAACTGTTTTTT
CASSPRGTTNEKLFF
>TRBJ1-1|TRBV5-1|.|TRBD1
TGCGCCAGCCTGGGGACAGGGGCGAACACTGAAGCTTTCTTT
CASLGTGANTEAFF
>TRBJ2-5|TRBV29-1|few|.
TGCAGCGTCGCGGAAGCACAAGAGACCCAGTACTTC
CSVAEAQETQYF
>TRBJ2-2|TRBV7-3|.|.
TGTGCCAGCAGCTTCGCCTCGAACACCGGGGAGCTGTTTTTT
CASSFASNTGELFF
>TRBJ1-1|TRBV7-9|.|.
TGTGCCAGCAGCCATCCGGCGAAGACTGAAGCTTTCTTT
CASSHPAKTEAFF
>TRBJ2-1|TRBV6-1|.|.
TGTGCCAGCAGTGAAGGCATTGAGCAGTTCTTC
CASSEGIEQFF
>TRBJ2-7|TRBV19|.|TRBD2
TGTGCCAGTAGTATAGGACTAGCGGGAGGGCCAAGAGAGCAGTACTTC
CASSIGLAGGPREQYF
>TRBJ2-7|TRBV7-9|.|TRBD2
TGTGCCAGCAGCTCACCACCCGGAGTAGCGGGAGCCGGAGAGCAGTACTTC
CASSSPPGVAGAGEQYF
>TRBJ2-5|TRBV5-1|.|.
TGCGCCAGCAGCTTGGTACCGCAGGGCCAAGAGACCCAGTACTTC
CASSLVPQGQETQYF
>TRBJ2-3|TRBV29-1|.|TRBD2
TGCAGCGTCCCGGGGGGGTGGTCGGTAGGGAGTACAGATACGCAGTATTTT
CSVPGGWSVGSTDTQYF
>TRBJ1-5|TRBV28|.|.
TGTGCCAGCAGTTTAGTGGGGGTCAGCAATCAGCCCCAGCATTTT
CASSLVGVSNQPQHF
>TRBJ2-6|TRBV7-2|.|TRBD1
TGTGCCAGCAGCCCCGGGACAGGGGCTGGGGCCAACGTCCTGACTTTC
CASSPGTGAGANVLTF
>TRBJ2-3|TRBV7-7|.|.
TGTGCCAGCAGCTTAGAGCAGGGGTCAGATACGCAGTATTTT
CASSLEQGSDTQYF
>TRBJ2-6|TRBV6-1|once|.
TGTGCCAGCAGTGACCCCCAAGGTGGGGCCAACGTCCTGACTTTC
CASSDPQGGANVLTF
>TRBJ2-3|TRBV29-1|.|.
TGCAGCGTTGGACAGGTTCTAATCTTTGGGCAGTATTTT
CSVGQVLIFGQYF
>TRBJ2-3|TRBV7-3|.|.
TGTGCCAGCAGCCAAGAGAGCGAGACAGATACGCAGTATTTT
CASSQESETDTQYF
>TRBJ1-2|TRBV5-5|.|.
TGTGCCAGCAGCTTACAGGTCCCAACTAACTATGGCTACACCTTC
CASSLQVPTNYGYTF
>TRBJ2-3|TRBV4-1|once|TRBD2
TGCGCCAGCAGCCACACTAGCGGTAGCACAGATACGCAGTATTTT
CASSHTSGSTDTQYF
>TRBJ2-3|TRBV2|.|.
TGTGCCAGCAGTGTACTTGCGGGACTCAGCACAGATACGCAGTATTTT
CASSVLAGLSTDTQYF
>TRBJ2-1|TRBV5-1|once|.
TGCGCCAGCAGCTTGGTCCCCCAAGGCTCCTACAATGAGCAGTTCTTC
CASSLVPQGSYNEQFF
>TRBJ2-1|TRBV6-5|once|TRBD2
TGTGCCAGCAGTTTGACTAGCCCGGAGGTGAATGAGCAGTTCTTC
CASSLTSPEVNEQFF